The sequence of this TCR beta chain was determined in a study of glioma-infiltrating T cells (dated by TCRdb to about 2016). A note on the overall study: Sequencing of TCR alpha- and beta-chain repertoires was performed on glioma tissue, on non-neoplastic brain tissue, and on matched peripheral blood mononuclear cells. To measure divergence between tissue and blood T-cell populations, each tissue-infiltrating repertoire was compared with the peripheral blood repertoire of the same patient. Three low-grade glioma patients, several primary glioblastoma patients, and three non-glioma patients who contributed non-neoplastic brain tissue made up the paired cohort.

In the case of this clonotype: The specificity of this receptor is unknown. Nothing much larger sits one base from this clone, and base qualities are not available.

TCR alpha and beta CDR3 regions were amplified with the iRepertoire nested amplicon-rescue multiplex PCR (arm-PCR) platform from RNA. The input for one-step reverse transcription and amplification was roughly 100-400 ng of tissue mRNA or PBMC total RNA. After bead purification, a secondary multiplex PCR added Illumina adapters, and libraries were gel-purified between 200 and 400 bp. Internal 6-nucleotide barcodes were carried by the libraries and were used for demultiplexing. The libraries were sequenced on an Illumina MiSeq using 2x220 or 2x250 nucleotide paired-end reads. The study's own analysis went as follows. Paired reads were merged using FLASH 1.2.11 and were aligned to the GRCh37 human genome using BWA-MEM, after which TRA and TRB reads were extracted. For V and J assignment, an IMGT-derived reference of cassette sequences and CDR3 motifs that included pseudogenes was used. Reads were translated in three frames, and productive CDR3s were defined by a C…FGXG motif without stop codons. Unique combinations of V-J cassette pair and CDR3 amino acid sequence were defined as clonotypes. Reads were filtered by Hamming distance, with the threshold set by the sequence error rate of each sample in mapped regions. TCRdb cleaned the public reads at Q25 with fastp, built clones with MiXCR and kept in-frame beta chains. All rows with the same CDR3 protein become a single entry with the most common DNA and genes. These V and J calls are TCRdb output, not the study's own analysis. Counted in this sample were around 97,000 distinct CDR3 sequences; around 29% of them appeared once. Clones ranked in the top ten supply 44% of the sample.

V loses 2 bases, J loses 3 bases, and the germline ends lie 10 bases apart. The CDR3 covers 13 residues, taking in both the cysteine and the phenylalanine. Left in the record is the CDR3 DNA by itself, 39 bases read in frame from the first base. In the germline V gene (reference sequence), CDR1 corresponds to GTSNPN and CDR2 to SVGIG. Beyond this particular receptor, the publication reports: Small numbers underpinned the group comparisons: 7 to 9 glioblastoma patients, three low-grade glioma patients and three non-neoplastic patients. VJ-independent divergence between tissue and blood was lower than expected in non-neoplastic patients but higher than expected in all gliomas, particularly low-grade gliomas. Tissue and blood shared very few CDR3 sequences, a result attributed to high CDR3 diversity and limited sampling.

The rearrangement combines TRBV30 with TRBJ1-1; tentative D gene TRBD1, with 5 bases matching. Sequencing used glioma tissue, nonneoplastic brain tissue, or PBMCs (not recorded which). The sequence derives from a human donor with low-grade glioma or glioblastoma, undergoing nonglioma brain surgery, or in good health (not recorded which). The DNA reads TGTGCCTGGAGTAGCAGGGTGGACACTGAAGCTTTCTTT. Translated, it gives CAWSSRVDTEAFF. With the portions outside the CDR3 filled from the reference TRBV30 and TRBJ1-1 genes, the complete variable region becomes SQTIHQWPATLVQPVGSPLSLECTVEGTSNPNLYWYRQAAGRGLQLLFYSVGIGQISSEVPQNLSASRPQDRQFILSSKKLLLSDSGFYLCAWSSRVDTEAFFGQGTRLTVV.